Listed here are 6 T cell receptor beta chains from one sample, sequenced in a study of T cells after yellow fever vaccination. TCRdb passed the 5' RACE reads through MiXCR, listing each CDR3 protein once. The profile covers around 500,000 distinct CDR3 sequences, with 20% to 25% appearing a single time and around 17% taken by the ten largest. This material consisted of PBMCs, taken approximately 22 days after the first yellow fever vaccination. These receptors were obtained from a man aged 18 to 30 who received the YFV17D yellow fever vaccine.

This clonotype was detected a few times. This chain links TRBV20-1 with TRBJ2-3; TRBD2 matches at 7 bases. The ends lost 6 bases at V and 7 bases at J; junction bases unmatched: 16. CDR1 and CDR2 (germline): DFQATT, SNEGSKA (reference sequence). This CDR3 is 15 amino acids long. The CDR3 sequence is CSATDGTTLPNTQYF. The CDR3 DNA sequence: TGCAGTGCCACGGACGGGACTACCCTCCCAAATACGCAGTATTTT.

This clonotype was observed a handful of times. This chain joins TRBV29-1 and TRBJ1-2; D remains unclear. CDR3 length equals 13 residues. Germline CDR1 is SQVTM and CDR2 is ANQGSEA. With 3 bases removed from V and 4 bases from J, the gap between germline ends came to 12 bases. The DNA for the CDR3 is TGCAGCGTTGACAACGCTTTCGGCTATGGCTACACCTTC. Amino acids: CSVDNAFGYGYTF.

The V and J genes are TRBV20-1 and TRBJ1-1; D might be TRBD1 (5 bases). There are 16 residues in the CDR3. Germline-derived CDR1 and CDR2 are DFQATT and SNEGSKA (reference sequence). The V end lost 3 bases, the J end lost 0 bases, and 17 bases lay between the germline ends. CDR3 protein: CSASGGPGRVNTEAFF. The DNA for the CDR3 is TGCAGTGCTAGCGGGGGACCGGGACGGGTGAACACTGAAGCTTTCTTT.

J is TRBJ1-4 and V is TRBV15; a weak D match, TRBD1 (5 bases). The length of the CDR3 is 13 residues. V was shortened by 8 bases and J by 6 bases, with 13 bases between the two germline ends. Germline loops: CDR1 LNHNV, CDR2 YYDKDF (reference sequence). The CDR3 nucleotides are TGTGCCACCGTTGGGGGATCGGATGAAAAACTGTTTTTT. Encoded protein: CATVGGSDEKLFF.

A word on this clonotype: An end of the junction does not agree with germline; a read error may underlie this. CDR3 sequence: CASSLEPGPTYTGEQFF. The CDR3 bases are TGTGCCAGCAGCTTAGAACCGGGGCCGACTTACACCGGGGAGCAGTTTTTT. The chain joins TRBV7-4 to TRBJ2-2; D assignment may be TRBD1 or TRBD2 (5 bases each). CDR3 size: 17 residues. In germline, CDR1 is SGHVT, CDR2 SQSDAQ.

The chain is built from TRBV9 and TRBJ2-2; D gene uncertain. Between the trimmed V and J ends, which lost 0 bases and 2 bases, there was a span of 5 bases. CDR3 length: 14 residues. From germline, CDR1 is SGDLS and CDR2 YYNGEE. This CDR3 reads CASSVVSNTGELFF. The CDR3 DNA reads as TGTGCCAGCAGCGTAGTGTCTAACACCGGGGAGCTGTTTTTT.